The 16 T cell receptor beta chains below come from one sample, sequenced in a study of blood T cell repertoires in COVID-19. Only in-frame clones appear in the TCRdb table, and some are missing; sequencing was by immunoSEQ multiplex PCR. This table has some 55,000 clones, 87% appearing once. Material: peripheral blood. The source of these receptors is a man aged 55 to 70 with acute or convalescent COVID-19.

The chain has TRBV9 and TRBJ2-3; D may be TRBD1 (6 bases). Between the trimmed V and J ends, which lost 6 bases and 4 bases, there was a span of 15 bases. The CDR3 sequence is 14 residues long. CDR1 and CDR2 (germline): SGDLS, YYNGEE. The CDR3 nucleotides are TGTGCCAGCACGGAGGCAGCAGGGGCAGATACGCAGTATTTT. Translating it yields CASTEAAGADTQYF.

The rearrangement joins TRBV5-1 to TRBJ2-5, with 7 bases identical to TRBD1. Trimming cost V 6 bases and J 5 bases; bases outside gene matches: 10. CDR1 is SGHRS, CDR2 YFSETQ, per germline. The CDR3 is 14 amino acids. CDR3 loop: CASTDIGGAETQYF. CDR3 in DNA: TGCGCCAGCACCGATATAGGGGGCGCGGAGACCCAGTACTTC.

This clone appeared a single time. The CDR3 bases are TGTGCCAGCACCCCGACAGGGGCTTCAGGCTACACCTTC. Amino acid sequence: CASTPTGASGYTF. This rearrangement joins TRBV27 to TRBJ1-2, with 8 bases lining up with TRBD1. V shed 7 bases and J 8 bases; nucleotides not matched to a gene: 9. The CDR3 contains 13 residues. The germline V gene has CDR1 MNHEY and CDR2 SMNVEV (reference sequence).

The gene calls are TRBV20-1 and TRBJ1-2; D is undetermined. The length of the CDR3 is 10 residues. V was pared by 6 bases and J by 13 bases, with 15 bases between. Germline V gene data show CDR1 as DFQATT and CDR2 as SNEGSKA (reference sequence). The CDR3 nucleotides read TGCAGTGCCAAGCGGGAAGCGGTCACCTTC. Protein sequence: CSAKREAVTF.

The chain uses TRBV7-8 and TRBJ1-1, with TRBD1 matching over 9 bases. The CDR3 covers 15 residues. J lost 4 bases, V lost 3 bases, and 6 bases had no gene match. Germline CDR1 is SGHVS and CDR2 is FQNEAQ. The CDR3 DNA sequence: TGTGCCAGCAGCTTTTATGGACAGGGGTTCACTGAAGCTTTCTTT. Protein: CASSFYGQGFTEAFF.

The chain is built from TRBV4-3 and TRBJ1-5, with a weak D call TRBD1 (6 bases). V was cut by 4 bases and J by 5 bases, with 18 bases left in between. This CDR3 has 16 amino acids. CDR1 and CDR2 (germline): LGHNA, YSLEER. The CDR3 loop reads CASSPSRGGLDQPQHF. The CDR3 DNA reads as TGCGCCAGCAGCCCGTCGCGCGGGGGGCTCGATCAGCCCCAGCATTTT.

The gene calls are TRBV10-3 and TRBJ1-1; 12 bases are a match to TRBD1. V shed 8 bases, J shed 6 bases, and the junction held 4 bases outside the gene matches. Germline assignment: CDR1 ENHRY and CDR2 SYGVKD. CDR3 length equals 13 residues. The CDR3 sequence: CAIAGQGAPEAFF. The DNA of the CDR3 is TGTGCCATCGCGGGACAGGGGGCCCCTGAAGCTTTCTTT.

This chain connects TRBV7-2 to TRBJ1-2; D remains unclear. Trimming removed 5 bases at V and 12 bases at J, with 19 bases between. CDR1 is SGHTA and CDR2 is FQGNSA in the germline V gene. The length of the CDR3 is 13 residues. The DNA for the CDR3 is TGTGCCAGCAGCCCAGTAGAGACTTTTCGGAACACCTTC. Translating gives CASSPVETFRNTF.

This sequence joins TRBV3-1 (or the pseudogene TRBV3-2) and TRBJ1-1; D is unresolved. This CDR3 contains 13 residues. CDR1 is LGHDT and CDR2 is YNNKEL in the germline V gene (reference sequence). With 4 bases removed from V and 3 bases from J, the gap between germline ends came to 9 bases. The CDR3 is CASSPRIDTEAFF. For the CDR3, the DNA is TGTGCCAGCAGCCCGCGCATCGACACTGAAGCTTTCTTT.

The rearrangement uses TRBV29-1 and TRBJ1-2; no reliable D call. Germline V gene lookup returns CDR1 SQVTM and CDR2 ANQGSEA. V shed 4 bases and J shed 3 bases, with 12 bases lying between them. CDR3 length: 13 residues. The CDR3 is CSVGGGNDYGYTF. The CDR3 DNA sequence: TGCAGCGTTGGAGGAGGAAATGACTATGGCTACACCTTC. Complete variable domain (other parts from reference TRBV29-1 and TRBJ1-2): SAVISQKPSRDICQRGTSLTIQCQVDSQVTMMFWYRQQPGQSLTLIATANQGSEATYESGFVIDKFPISRPNLTFSTLTVSNMSPEDSSIYLCSVGGGNDYGYTFGSGTRLTVV.

V is TRBV6-2 or TRBV6-3 and J is TRBJ1-5, with D possibly TRBD1 on 5 matching bases. The ends were cut back, 4 bases at V and 1 base at J, with 17 bases in the middle. The CDR3 covers 17 residues. Per germline, CDR1 MNHEY and CDR2 SVGEGT. CDR3 coding DNA: TGTGCCAGCAGTTCTCCCACAGGTCGTGGGAGCAATCAGCCCCAGCATTTT. This gives the protein CASSSPTGRGSNQPQHF.

This chain joins TRBV11-2 and TRBJ2-3; D possibly corresponds to TRBD2 (5 bases). V lost 5 bases and J lost 6, with 21 bases in between. Germline lookup yields CDR1 SGHAT and CDR2 FQNNGV. This CDR3 has 16 amino acids. DNA of the CDR3: TGTGCCAGCAGCGCAACTAGAGCAGACGGCGGGGATACGCAGTATTTT. Translation: CASSATRADGGDTQYF.

The chain has TRBV29-1 and TRBJ2-5; possibly TRBD2 for D (5 bases). Germline V gene sequence: CDR1 SQVTM, CDR2 ANQGSEA. The V gene lost 3 bases and the J gene lost 7 bases, with 9 bases spanning the gap. This CDR3 spans 11 amino acids. Written as DNA, the CDR3 is TGCAGCGTTGAGGACTTCGGGACCCAGTACTTC. Protein product: CSVEDFGTQYF.

The V call is TRBV3-1 (or the pseudogene TRBV3-2), the J call TRBJ1-5; 8 bases are shared with TRBD1. The CDR3 loop spans 15 amino acids. Per germline, CDR1 LGHDT and CDR2 YNNKEL (reference sequence). Trimming took 4 bases from V and 7 from J; bases not matched to a gene: 9. CDR3 amino acids: CASSLMDRENQPQHF. CDR3 DNA: TGTGCCAGCAGCCTCATGGACAGGGAGAACCAGCCCCAGCATTTT.

This clone was observed a single time. CDR3: CASSPGGGPGLEQYF. The DNA of the CDR3 is TGTGCCAGCAGCCCAGGGGGAGGTCCGGGGCTCGAGCAGTACTTC. The chain combines TRBV7-3 with TRBJ2-7, with D perhaps TRBD1 (7 bases). The CDR3 runs 15 residues. The germline V and J ends were trimmed by 5 bases and 6 bases, with 20 bases remaining between them. Germline V gene sequence: CDR1 SGHTA, CDR2 FQGTGA. The whole variable domain, filled in from reference TRBV7-3 and TRBJ2-7, reads GAGVSQTPSNKVTEKGKYVELRCDPISGHTALYWYRQSLGQGPEFLIYFQGTGAADDSGLPNDRFFAVRPEGSVSTLKIQRTERGDSAVYLCASSPGGGPGLEQYFGPGTRLTVT.

This chain uses TRBV30 with TRBJ1-1; 10 bases fit TRBD1. The V and J ends lost 5 bases and 5 bases, in that order; junction bases with no gene match: 2. The germline V gene encodes CDR1 GTSNPN and CDR2 SVGIG (reference sequence). CDR3 size: 12 residues. The chain's CDR3 is CAWDRGRTEAFF. DNA for the CDR3: TGTGCCTGGGACAGGGGGCGGACTGAAGCTTTCTTT. Full variable domain (rest looked up from reference TRBV30 and TRBJ1-1): SQTIHQWPATLVQPVGSPLSLECTVEGTSNPNLYWYRQAAGRGLQLLFYSVGIGQISSEVPQNLSASRPQDRQFILSSKKLLLSDSGFYLCAWDRGRTEAFFGQGTRLTVV.